A single sample gave rise to the 10 T cell receptor beta chains below, sequenced in a study of OX40 agonist ivuxolimab in advanced cancers. TCRdb's copy holds only in-frame clones and misses some; the assay was immunoSEQ multiplex PCR. The profile shows about 72,000 clones, roughly nine tenths of them singletons. Sequences were derived from CD4+ or CD8+ T cells sorted from blood, sampled in a trial of the OX40 agonist ivuxolimab. All receptors come from an adult with an advanced solid tumor such as melanoma, head and neck, liver or kidney cancer.

The chain is built from TRBV27 and TRBJ2-3, with TRBD2 matching 8 bases. There are 16 residues in the CDR3. Unmatched junction bases numbered 8, after V lost 2 bases and J lost 4 bases. Germline V gene sequence: CDR1 MNHEY, CDR2 SMNVEV (reference sequence). The CDR3 DNA is TGTGCCAGCAGTTTAGGGGCGGGAGGTTCCCCAGATACGCAGTATTTT. Translated, it gives CASSLGAGGSPDTQYF.

The V and J genes are TRBV6-1 and TRBJ2-3; D possibly corresponds to TRBD1 (6 bases). The CDR3 extends over 13 amino acids. Trimming stripped 1 base from V and 5 bases from J, with 7 bases between. Germline V CDR1 and CDR2: MNHNS, SASEGT. CDR3 sequence: CASSEGRGDTQYF. DNA of the CDR3: TGTGCCAGCAGTGAAGGCAGGGGAGATACGCAGTATTTT.

The gene calls are TRBV5-1 and TRBJ2-7; D ambiguous. Germline CDR1 is SGHRS and CDR2 is YFSETQ. The CDR3 runs to 18 residues. Trimming removed 0 bases from V and 6 bases from J, with 25 bases in between. The CDR3 loop is CASSLGIRLGKRWVEQYF. The DNA of the CDR3 is TGCGCCAGCAGCTTGGGTATACGTTTAGGGAAGAGGTGGGTCGAGCAGTACTTC.

The V gene is TRBV6-1, the J gene TRBJ2-5; 7 bases are shared with TRBD1. The V gene end was trimmed by 1 base and the J gene end by 4 bases; junction bases not matched to a gene: 3. This CDR3 comprises 14 residues. CDR1 and CDR2 from the germline V gene are MNHNS and SASEGT. CDR3 region: CASSEGWTGETQYF. The CDR3, as DNA: TGTGCCAGCAGTGAAGGGTGGACAGGAGAGACCCAGTACTTC.

The rearrangement links TRBV6-6 to TRBJ2-2; D gene uncertain. V was clipped by 7 bases and J by 4 bases, with 13 bases between them. Germline V gene lookup returns CDR1 MNHNY and CDR2 SVGAGI (reference sequence). The CDR3 covers 14 residues. The CDR3 protein is CASKRGLSTGELFF. The CDR3 nucleotides read TGTGCCAGCAAAAGAGGTCTGAGCACCGGGGAGCTGTTTTTT.

This chain connects TRBV9 to TRBJ1-2; D uncertain. CDR3 size: 13 residues. Between the trimmed V and J ends, which lost 0 bases and 3 bases, there was a span of 6 bases. Germline lookup yields CDR1 SGDLS and CDR2 YYNGEE. The DNA for the CDR3 is TGTGCCAGCAGCGTAGCGCCGGACTATGGCTACACCTTC. It codes for CASSVAPDYGYTF.

J is TRBJ2-3 and V is TRBV6-5, with TRBD1 as a possible D gene (7 bases). CDR3 size: 15 residues. In germline, CDR1 is MNHEY, CDR2 SVGAGI. The V and J ends lost 8 bases and 3 bases respectively, with 18 bases between them. CDR3 region: CASRRRGLVTDTQYF. CDR3 DNA sequence: TGTGCCAGCCGAAGGAGGGGGCTGGTGACAGATACGCAGTATTTT.

The chain is built from TRBV5-4 and TRBJ2-7; D is possibly TRBD2 (5 bases). The CDR3 contains 14 residues. Per germline, CDR1 SGHNT and CDR2 YYREEE (reference sequence). V was clipped by 1 base and J by 2 bases, with 10 bases between them. CDR3 residues: CASSLTSEAYEQYF. CDR3 nucleotide sequence: TGTGCCAGCAGCTTGACTAGTGAGGCCTACGAGCAGTACTTC.

The genes are TRBV4-3 and TRBJ1-1; 9 nucleotides align to TRBD1. The germline CDR1 and CDR2 sequences are LGHNA and YSLEER. The CDR3 sequence is 15 residues long. V was clipped by 3 bases and J by 5 bases; unmatched bases: 7. The CDR3 nucleotides are TGCGCCAGCAGCCAGGCTTACAGGGGGCGAACTGAAGCTTTCTTT. Its translation is CASSQAYRGRTEAFF.

This chain uses TRBV19 with TRBJ2-4; no clear D. The V end lost 3 bases, the J end lost 0 bases, and 18 bases lay between the germline ends. The CDR3 loop spans 18 amino acids. CDR1 is LNHDA and CDR2 is SQIVND in the germline V gene (reference sequence). In DNA, the CDR3 is TGTGCCAGTAGTATCTGGGGTCCCAAGGCAACAGCCAAAAACATTCAGTACTTC. This translates into CASSIWGPKATAKNIQYF.